The sequence of this TCR beta chain was determined in a study of T cell responses to AZD1222 COVID-19 vaccine. As concerns this clone: The target antigen is unknown.

The CDR3 runs to 16 residues. Germline loops: CDR1 SGHTA, CDR2 FQGTGA. Trimming removed 0 bases at V and 3 bases at J, with 12 bases between. Study results and limitations: Two AZD1222 administrations were followed by greater Spike-specific TCR breadth and depth. Repertoire sampling happened only post peak T cell response.

Here immunoSEQ multiplex PCR was the method, and the copy in TCRdb shows in-frame clones only, minus some. The sample holds 86,000 or so clones, over 80% seen once. The specimen comprised peripheral blood, sampled on day 0 of MenACWY control vaccination. The TCR originated in an adult in good health. The gene calls are TRBV7-3 and TRBJ2-1; D perhaps matches TRBD2 (6 bases). CDR3 coding DNA: TGTGCCAGCAGCTTAACTGGGACTGAGGTCTACAATGAGCAGTTCTTC. This translates into CASSLTGTEVYNEQFF. The variable domain in full, completed from reference TRBV7-3 and TRBJ2-1, reads GAGVSQTPSNKVTEKGKYVELRCDPISGHTALYWYRQSLGQGPEFLIYFQGTGAADDSGLPNDRFFAVRPEGSVSTLKIQRTERGDSAVYLCASSLTGTEVYNEQFFGPGTRLTVL.